This T cell receptor beta chain is drawn from a study of beta chain features in type 1 diabetes. Study background: All of the samples together had 107,917,701 sorted cells examined. Regarding the study as a whole: cDNA-based sequencing might over-represent cells highly expressing TCR.

TCRB transcripts that were expressed got sequenced, as all of the isolated RNA had been reverse transcribed. Sequenced by immunoSEQ multiplex PCR; TCRdb stores in-frame clones only, minus some. The repertoire holds about 930,000 clones, with about a sixth as singletons. As regards this clone: Its antigen is unknown.

A CD45RO/CCR7/CD25/CD127/CD95/CD27 panel sorted naive, central memory, regulatory and stem cell-like memory CD4+ cells. Sorted populations were all over 95% pure. The V end was cut by 0 bases, the J end by 9 bases, with 15 bases between. There are 14 residues in the CDR3. CDR1 is SGHRS, CDR2 YFSETQ, per germline. Sequences were obtained from naive CD4+ T cells from blood. This TCR was recovered from a woman aged 18 to 35 in good health. The chain couples TRBV5-1 to TRBJ1-2; perhaps TRBD1 as D (6 bases). CDR3 DNA sequence: TGCGCCAGCAGCTTGGGAACAGGGTTTGAGCGCTACACCTTC. It specifies CASSLGTGFERYTF.